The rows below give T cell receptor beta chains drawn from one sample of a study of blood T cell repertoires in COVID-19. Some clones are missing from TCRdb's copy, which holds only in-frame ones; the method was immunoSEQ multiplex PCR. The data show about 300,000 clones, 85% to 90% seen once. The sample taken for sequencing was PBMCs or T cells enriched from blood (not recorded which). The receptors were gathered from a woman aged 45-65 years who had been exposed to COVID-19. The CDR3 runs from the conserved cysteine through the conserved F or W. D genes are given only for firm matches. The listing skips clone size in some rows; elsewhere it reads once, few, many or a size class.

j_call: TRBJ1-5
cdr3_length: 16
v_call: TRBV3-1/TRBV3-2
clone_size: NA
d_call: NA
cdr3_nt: TGTGCCAGCAGCCAAGGGTTTGGTAGCGGCAATCAGCCCCAGCATTTT
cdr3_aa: CASSQGFGSGNQPQHF

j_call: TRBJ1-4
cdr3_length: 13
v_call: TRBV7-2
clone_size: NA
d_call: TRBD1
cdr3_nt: TGTGCCAGCTCCGGGACAGGGGGCCCCAAACTGTTTTTT
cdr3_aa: CASSGTGGPKLFF

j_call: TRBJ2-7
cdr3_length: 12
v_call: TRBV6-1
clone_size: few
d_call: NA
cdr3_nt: TGTGCCAGCAGTGAAGGCGGGCGCAAGCAGTACTTC
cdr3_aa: CASSEGGRKQYF

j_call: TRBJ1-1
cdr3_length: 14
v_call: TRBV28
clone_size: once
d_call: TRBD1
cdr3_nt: TGTGCCAGCAGTACAGCAGGGGGAAGGGCTGAAGCTTTCTTT
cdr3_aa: CASSTAGGRAEAFF

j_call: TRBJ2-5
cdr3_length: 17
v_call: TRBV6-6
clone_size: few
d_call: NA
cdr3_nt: TGTGCCAGCAGTCCACTAGGGTCAGGAGTGTACCAAGAGACCCAGTACTTC
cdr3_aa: CASSPLGSGVYQETQYF

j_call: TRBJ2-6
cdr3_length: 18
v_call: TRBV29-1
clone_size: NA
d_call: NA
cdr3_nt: TGCAGCGTTTTACAGGGAAGAGGGACGATCTCTGGGGCCAACGTCCTGACTTTC
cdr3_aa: CSVLQGRGTISGANVLTF

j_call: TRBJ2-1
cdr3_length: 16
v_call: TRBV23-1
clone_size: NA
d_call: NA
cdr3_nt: TGCGCCAGCAGTCAACCCGGGAGTCTAACTGGCAATGAGCAGTTCTTC
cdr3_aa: CASSQPGSLTGNEQFF

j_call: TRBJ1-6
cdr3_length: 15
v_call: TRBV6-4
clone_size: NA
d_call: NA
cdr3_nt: TGTGCCAGCAGCCCCCTGGGGGGAGCAAATTCACCCCTCCACTTT
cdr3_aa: CASSPLGGANSPLHF

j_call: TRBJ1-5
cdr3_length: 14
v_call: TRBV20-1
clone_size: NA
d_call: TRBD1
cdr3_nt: TGCAGTGCTAGTGGGACAGGGGGTCGTCAGCCCCAGCATTTT
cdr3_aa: CSASGTGGRQPQHF

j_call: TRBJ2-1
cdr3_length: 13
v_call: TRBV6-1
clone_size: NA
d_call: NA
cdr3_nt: TGTGCCAGCAGTGACAGGTCCTACAATGAGCAGTTCTTC
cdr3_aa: CASSDRSYNEQFF

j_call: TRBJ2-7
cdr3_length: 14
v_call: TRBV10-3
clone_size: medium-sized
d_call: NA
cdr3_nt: TGTGCCATCAGCCAAAACAAACAGATCTACGAGCAGTACTTC
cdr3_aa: CAISQNKQIYEQYF

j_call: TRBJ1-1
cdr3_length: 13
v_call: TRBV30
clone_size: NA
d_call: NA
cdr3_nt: TGTGCCTGGAGGAGGGCGGGGGCCCGAGAAGCTTTCTTT
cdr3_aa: CAWRRAGAREAFF

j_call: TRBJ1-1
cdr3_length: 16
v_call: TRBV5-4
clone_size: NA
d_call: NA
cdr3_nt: TGTGCCAGCAGCTTGGGGGTGAACGCGGGGTACACTGAAGCTTTCTTT
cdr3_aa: CASSLGVNAGYTEAFF

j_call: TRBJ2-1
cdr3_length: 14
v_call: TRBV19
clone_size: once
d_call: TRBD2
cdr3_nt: TGTGCCAGTATCCCAACGGGGGGGCGTTTTGAGCAGTTCTTC
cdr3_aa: CASIPTGGRFEQFF

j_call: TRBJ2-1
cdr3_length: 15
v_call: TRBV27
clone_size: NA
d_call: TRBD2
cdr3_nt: TGTGCCAGCAGCAAAACTAGCGGGGATTACAATGAGCAGTTCTTC
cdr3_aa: CASSKTSGDYNEQFF

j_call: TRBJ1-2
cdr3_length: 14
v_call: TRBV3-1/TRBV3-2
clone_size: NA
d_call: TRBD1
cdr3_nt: TGTGCCAGCAGAGATTACAGGGGGAACTATGGCTACACCTTC
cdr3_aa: CASRDYRGNYGYTF

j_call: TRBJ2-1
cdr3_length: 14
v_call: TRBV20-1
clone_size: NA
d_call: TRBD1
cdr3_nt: TGCAGTGCTAGTATCACAGGGGGCTACAATGAGCAGTTCTTC
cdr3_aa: CSASITGGYNEQFF

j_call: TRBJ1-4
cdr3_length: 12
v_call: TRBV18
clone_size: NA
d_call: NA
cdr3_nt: TGTGCCAGCTCGGCTCGGGAAGAAAAACTGTTTTTT
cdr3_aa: CASSAREEKLFF

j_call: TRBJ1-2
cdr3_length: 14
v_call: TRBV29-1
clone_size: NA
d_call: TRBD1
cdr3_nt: TGCAGCGTCCAAGACAGGGCGGAAAACTATGGCTACACCTTC
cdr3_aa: CSVQDRAENYGYTF

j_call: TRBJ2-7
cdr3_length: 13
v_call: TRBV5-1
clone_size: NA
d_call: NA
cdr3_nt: TGCGCCAGCAGCTTCCCTTCCTCTAACGAGCAGTACTTC
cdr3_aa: CASSFPSSNEQYF

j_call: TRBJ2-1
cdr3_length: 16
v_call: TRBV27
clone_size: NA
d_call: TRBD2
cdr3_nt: TGTGCCAGCAGTCTAACTAGCGGGGGGGTCTGGAATGAGCAGTTCTTC
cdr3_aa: CASSLTSGGVWNEQFF

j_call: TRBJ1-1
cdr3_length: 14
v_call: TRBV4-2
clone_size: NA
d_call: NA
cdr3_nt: TGTGCCAGCAGCCAACCTAAACAGGGATTTGAAGCTTTCTTT
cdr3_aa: CASSQPKQGFEAFF

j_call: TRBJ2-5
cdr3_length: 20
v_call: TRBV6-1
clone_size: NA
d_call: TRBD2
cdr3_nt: TGTGCCAGCAGTGAGATAGGTCTAGCGGGGAAAAGAGCGTACCAAGAGACCCAGTACTTC
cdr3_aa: CASSEIGLAGKRAYQETQYF

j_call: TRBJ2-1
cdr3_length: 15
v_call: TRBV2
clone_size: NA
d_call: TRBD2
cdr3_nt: TGTGCCAGCAGCCGAGCTAGCGGGGAATACAATGAGCAGTTCTTC
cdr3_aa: CASSRASGEYNEQFF

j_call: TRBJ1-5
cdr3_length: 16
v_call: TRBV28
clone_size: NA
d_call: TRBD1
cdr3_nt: TGTGCCAGCAGTCCACAGGGACAGGGGGCGCGTCAGCCCCAGCATTTT
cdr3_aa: CASSPQGQGARQPQHF

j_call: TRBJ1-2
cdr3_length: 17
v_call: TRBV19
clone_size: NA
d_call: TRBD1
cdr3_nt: TGTGCCAGTAGTATCGGGAGACAGGGTTCGACCATCTATGGCTACACCTTC
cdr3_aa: CASSIGRQGSTIYGYTF

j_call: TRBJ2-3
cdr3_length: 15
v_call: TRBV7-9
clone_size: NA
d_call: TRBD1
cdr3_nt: TGTGCCAGCAGCGACCGGGACAGTGAGACAGATACGCAGTATTTT
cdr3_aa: CASSDRDSETDTQYF

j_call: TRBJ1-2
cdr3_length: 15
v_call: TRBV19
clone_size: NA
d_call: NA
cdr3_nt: TGTGCCAGTAGTATTCCCCGCGGGGGCACGAATGGCTACACCTTC
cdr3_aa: CASSIPRGGTNGYTF

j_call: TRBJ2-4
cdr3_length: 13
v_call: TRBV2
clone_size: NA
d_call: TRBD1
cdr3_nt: TGTGCCAGCAGTGGGACAGGGGGCCCAATTCAGTACTTC
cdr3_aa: CASSGTGGPIQYF

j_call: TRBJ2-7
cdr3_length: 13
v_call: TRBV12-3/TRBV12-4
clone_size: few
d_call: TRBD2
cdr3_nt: TGTGCCAGCAGTTTAGGGGAGGGCTACGAGCAGTACTTC
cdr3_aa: CASSLGEGYEQYF

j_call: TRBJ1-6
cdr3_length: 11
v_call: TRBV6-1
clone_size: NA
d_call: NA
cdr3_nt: TGTGCCAGCAGTGACATCCGGGGGGGGGACTTT
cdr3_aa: CASSDIRGGDF

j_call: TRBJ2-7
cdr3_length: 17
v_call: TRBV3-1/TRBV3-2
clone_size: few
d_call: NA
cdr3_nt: TGTGCCAGCAGCCAACCTCCCGGTCGGGGTTTAACCTACGAGCAGTACTTC
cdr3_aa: CASSQPPGRGLTYEQYF

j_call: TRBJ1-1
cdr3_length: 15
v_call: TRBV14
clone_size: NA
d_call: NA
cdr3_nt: TGTGCCAGCAGCCAAGATCACAGGGCCCGCACTGAAGCTTTCTTT
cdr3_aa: CASSQDHRARTEAFF

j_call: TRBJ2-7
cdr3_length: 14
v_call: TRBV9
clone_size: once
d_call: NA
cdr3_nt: TGTGCCAGCAGCCCCGGACAGAGGAAGGCCGAGCAGTACTTC
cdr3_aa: CASSPGQRKAEQYF

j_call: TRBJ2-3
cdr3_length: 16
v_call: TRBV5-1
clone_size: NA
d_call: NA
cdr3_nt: TGCGCCAGCAGCCCCCCCTTGGTGGGGGGGCAAGATACGCAGTATTTT
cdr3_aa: CASSPPLVGGQDTQYF

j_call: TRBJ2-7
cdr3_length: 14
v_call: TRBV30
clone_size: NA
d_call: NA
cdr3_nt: TGTGCCTGGGGGGGGACAGAGCTACTCTACGAGCAGTACTTC
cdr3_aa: CAWGGTELLYEQYF

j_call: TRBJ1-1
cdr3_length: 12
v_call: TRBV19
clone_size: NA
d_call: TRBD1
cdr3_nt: TGTGCCATCGGGACAGGGACCACTGAAGCTTTCTTT
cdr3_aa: CAIGTGTTEAFF

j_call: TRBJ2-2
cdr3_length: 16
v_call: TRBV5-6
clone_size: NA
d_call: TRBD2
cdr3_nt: TGTGCCAGCAGCTCAATAGCGGGGGAAAATACCGGGGAGCTGTTTTTT
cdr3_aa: CASSSIAGENTGELFF

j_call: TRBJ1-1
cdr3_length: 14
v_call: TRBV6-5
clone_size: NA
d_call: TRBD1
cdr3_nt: TGTGCCAGCAGGGAGGACAGGGGGGGAGTTGAAGCTTTCTTT
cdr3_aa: CASREDRGGVEAFF

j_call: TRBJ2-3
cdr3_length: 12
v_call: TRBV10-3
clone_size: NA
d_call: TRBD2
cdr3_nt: TGTGCCATCAGTTACTACGGGGGGGAGCAGTATTTT
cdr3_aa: CAISYYGGEQYF

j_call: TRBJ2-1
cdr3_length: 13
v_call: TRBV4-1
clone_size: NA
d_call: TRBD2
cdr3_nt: TGCGCCAGCAGCCTGATGACTAGCGGAGAGCAGTTCTTC
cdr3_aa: CASSLMTSGEQFF

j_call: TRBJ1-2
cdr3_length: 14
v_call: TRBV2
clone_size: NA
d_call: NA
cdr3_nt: TGTGCCAGCACTGACACAGGTTCCTGGAATGGCTACACCTTC
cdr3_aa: CASTDTGSWNGYTF

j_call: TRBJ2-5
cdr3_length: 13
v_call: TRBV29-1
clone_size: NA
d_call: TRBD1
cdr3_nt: TGCAGCGTTGCAAGGGACAGAGAAGAGACCCAGTACTTC
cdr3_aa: CSVARDREETQYF

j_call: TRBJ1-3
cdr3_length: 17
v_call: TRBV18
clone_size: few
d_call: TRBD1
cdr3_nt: TGTGCCAGCAGCGGACAGGGAATGGTAGTGTACGGAAACACCATATATTTT
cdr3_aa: CASSGQGMVVYGNTIYF

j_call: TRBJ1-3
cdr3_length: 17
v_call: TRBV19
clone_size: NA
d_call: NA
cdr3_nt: TGTGCCAGTAGTATAGAGGGAGCGGGCCTTCTTCGGAACACCATATATTTT
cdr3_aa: CASSIEGAGLLRNTIYF

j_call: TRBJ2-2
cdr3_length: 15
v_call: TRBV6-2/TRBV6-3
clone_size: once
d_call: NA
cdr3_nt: TGTGCCAGCAGTTACGTGGGGGGACCCACCGGGGAGCTGTTTTTT
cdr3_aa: CASSYVGGPTGELFF